This TCR beta chain derives from a study of T-cell reconstitution after alpha-beta-depleted transplantation in children (TCRdb year 2016). Regarding the complete study: T-cell immune reconstitution after TCRalphabeta/CD19-depleted allogeneic hematopoietic cell transplantation in children was quantitatively tracked in the study by means of TCR repertoire profiling. Broad study findings and their caveats: In some patients, high TCRbeta diversity at day 60 was attributed to recipient T cells and intrathymic progenitors that had survived conditioning. Over the following months the frequencies of hyperexpanded clones went down, and after one year T-cell counts and TCRbeta diversity were mostly credited to newly produced T cells. The apparently early alphabetaT-cell count recovery about two months after transplant was reportedly dependent on only several hundred rapidly expanded clones derived from non-depleted graft cells.

Comments on this clonotype: Its antigen remains undetermined. One base away there is no much larger clone; base qualities are not given.

The treatment or condition label, read with the paper, signifies: allogeneic hematopoietic cell transplantation with graft depleted of TCRalphabeta T cells and CD19 B cells. The children who served as transplant recipients had been given grafts of TCRalphabeta/CD19-depleted allogeneic hematopoietic cells. V is reduced by 5 bases and J by 4 bases, leaving a spacing of 11 bases between them. From the cysteine up to the phenylalanine, the CDR3 has a length of 13 residues. This entry keeps only the CDR3 DNA: 39 bases, framed from base 1. According to the germline V gene (reference sequence), CDR1 reads SEHNR and CDR2 reads FQNEAQ. Libraries came from PCR. TCRdb records Illumina HiSeq 2500 as the sequencer. To normalize quantification of the TCRbeta repertoire, the TCR libraries were built with molecular barcoding that relied on unique molecular identifiers. TCRdb reanalyzed the raw reads on its own, using fastp at Q25 for trimming and MiXCR for clone calling, and kept in-frame beta chains. Duplicate CDR3 protein sequences are folded into a single record with the most common DNA and genes. Across this sample there are about 980,000 distinct CDR3 sequences, with 25% to 30% seen only once. The ten top clones hold roughly 28% of the sample.

This chain is built from TRBV7-9 and TRBJ1-1, and TRBD1 may be the D gene, going by 6 matching bases. Sequences were derived from PBMCs, mostly from graft donor cells, sampled 360 days after TCRalphabeta/CD19-depleted stem cell transplant. The sequence derives from a boy under two years old who had a stem cell transplant for SCID, so the T cells may come from the graft donor. The CDR3 region: CASSREGGTEAFF. In nucleotide form, the sequence is TGTGCCAGCAGCCGAGAGGGGGGCACTGAAGCTTTCTTT.